The rows below give T cell receptor beta chains drawn from one sample of a study of radiotherapy plus CTLA-4 blockade in lung cancer. Sequencing was performed with immunoSEQ multiplex PCR; in TCRdb, only in-frame clones are kept and a portion is missing. Among 35,000 to 45,000 clones listed, around 85% were seen once. The sequenced sample was peripheral blood, obtained from a patient treated with radiotherapy plus ipilimumab. Source of these receptors: a human donor with non-small cell lung cancer who had stable disease on radiotherapy plus ipilimumab. Both conserved end residues are part of each CDR3. Fields, in order: J gene, V gene, D gene, CDR3 protein, CDR3 DNA. The D gene is left open where the match is weak.

j_gene: TRBJ2-1; v_gene: TRBV7-3; d_gene: .; CDR3aa: CASECYEQFF; CDR3nt: TGTGCCAGCGAGTGTTATGAGCAGTTCTTC
j_gene: TRBJ2-1; v_gene: TRBV11-2; d_gene: .; CDR3aa: CASRVGADEQFF; CDR3nt: TGTGCCAGCAGGGTAGGTGCGGATGAGCAGTTCTTC
j_gene: TRBJ2-6; v_gene: TRBV11-2; d_gene: .; CDR3aa: CASSLDRVSGANVLTF; CDR3nt: TGTGCCAGCAGCTTAGACAGGGTCTCTGGGGCCAACGTCCTGACTTTC
j_gene: TRBJ2-1; v_gene: TRBV5-1; d_gene: TRBD1; CDR3aa: CASSIDRGLAYNEQFF; CDR3nt: TGCGCCAGCAGCATCGACAGGGGGTTAGCCTACAATGAGCAGTTCTTC
j_gene: TRBJ1-4; v_gene: TRBV15; d_gene: .; CDR3aa: CATSRDRLTDEKLFF; CDR3nt: TGTGCCACCAGCAGAGATCGACTAACGGATGAAAAACTGTTTTTT
j_gene: TRBJ1-5; v_gene: TRBV15; d_gene: .; CDR3aa: CATSRDASGGNQPQHF; CDR3nt: TGTGCCACCAGCAGAGACGCGTCAGGGGGCAATCAGCCCCAGCATTTT
j_gene: TRBJ2-1; v_gene: TRBV27; d_gene: .; CDR3aa: CASSLSSNEQFF; CDR3nt: TGTGCCAGCAGTTTATCTAGCAATGAGCAGTTCTTC
j_gene: TRBJ1-2; v_gene: TRBV29-1; d_gene: TRBD1; CDR3aa: CSVAQTGEGYGYTF; CDR3nt: TGCAGCGTCGCGCAGACAGGGGAGGGCTATGGCTACACCTTC
j_gene: TRBJ2-1; v_gene: TRBV5-4; d_gene: TRBD2; CDR3aa: CASSLLGTSGNNEQFF; CDR3nt: TGTGCCAGCAGCTTATTGGGGACTAGCGGGAACAATGAGCAGTTCTTC
j_gene: TRBJ1-4; v_gene: TRBV30; d_gene: .; CDR3aa: CAWKQSEEKLFF; CDR3nt: TGTGCCTGGAAGCAATCGGAGGAAAAACTGTTTTTT
j_gene: TRBJ1-5; v_gene: TRBV20-1; d_gene: .; CDR3aa: CSARDRRAQHF; CDR3nt: TGCAGTGCTAGAGATAGGCGGGCCCAGCATTTT
j_gene: TRBJ2-6; v_gene: TRBV30; d_gene: .; CDR3aa: CAWSVGGSGANVLTF; CDR3nt: TGTGCCTGGAGTGTAGGGGGCTCTGGGGCCAACGTCCTGACTTTC
j_gene: TRBJ1-2; v_gene: TRBV19; d_gene: TRBD1; CDR3aa: CASSTLPGQRNYGYTF; CDR3nt: TGTGCCAGTAGTACACTCCCGGGACAGAGGAACTATGGCTACACCTTC
j_gene: TRBJ1-5; v_gene: TRBV30; d_gene: .; CDR3aa: CAWSKQGQPQHF; CDR3nt: TGTGCCTGGAGTAAACAGGGTCAGCCCCAGCATTTT
j_gene: TRBJ1-1; v_gene: TRBV28; d_gene: TRBD1; CDR3aa: CASTRTGLGFTEAFF; CDR3nt: TGTGCCAGCACACGGACAGGGCTGGGGTTCACTGAAGCTTTCTTT
j_gene: TRBJ2-3; v_gene: TRBV9; d_gene: .; CDR3aa: CASSVSGYSTDTQYF; CDR3nt: TGTGCCAGCAGCGTTAGCGGTTATAGCACAGATACGCAGTATTTT
j_gene: TRBJ2-7; v_gene: TRBV7-2; d_gene: TRBD2; CDR3aa: CASSGGGSTYEQYF; CDR3nt: TGTGCCAGCAGCGGTGGCGGGAGTACGTACGAGCAGTACTTC
j_gene: TRBJ2-3; v_gene: TRBV7-2; d_gene: TRBD2; CDR3aa: CASSFWREGQDTQYF; CDR3nt: TGTGCCAGCAGCTTCTGGCGGGAGGGCCAAGATACGCAGTATTTT
j_gene: TRBJ2-3; v_gene: TRBV25-1; d_gene: TRBD1; CDR3aa: CASSFDRGRADTQYF; CDR3nt: TGTGCCAGCAGTTTCGACAGGGGGCGCGCAGATACGCAGTATTTT
j_gene: TRBJ2-3; v_gene: TRBV5-1; d_gene: .; CDR3aa: CASSLTAGTPRDTDTQYF; CDR3nt: TGCGCCAGCAGCTTGACAGCGGGCACTCCACGCGACACAGATACGCAGTATTTT